The 24 T cell receptor beta chains in this list originate from one sample, sequenced in a study of CD8 T cells in Susac syndrome. An input of about 0.5 to 1 ug of RNA was subjected to reverse transcription using random hexamers. TCRdb re-called the immunoSEQ multiplex PCR reads through MiXCR, storing one row per CDR3 protein. The sample lists around 80,000 distinct CDR3 sequences; 90% to 95% were seen once. Material for sequencing was CD8+ T cells from PBMCs. These receptors all stem from a human donor in good health.

This rearrangement joins TRBV15 to TRBJ2-1, with 7 nucleotides matching TRBD1. This CDR3 has 15 residues. V was pared by 8 bases and J by 0 bases, with 7 bases of the junction left unmatched. CDR1 is LNHNV and CDR2 is YYDKDF in the germline V gene (reference sequence). In DNA form, the CDR3 reads TGTGCCACCCGCACCCGGGACAGCTCCTACAATGAGCAGTTCTTC. The encoded protein is CATRTRDSSYNEQFF.

The genes are TRBV2 and TRBJ1-2; D is uncertain. V dropped 2 bases and J dropped 7 bases, with 5 bases sitting between them. This CDR3 region has 11 residues. Germline-derived CDR1 and CDR2 are SNHLY and FYNNEI. The CDR3: CASSEPLGYTF. Here the CDR3 DNA reads TGTGCCAGCAGTGAACCCCTTGGCTACACCTTC.

This chain connects TRBV28 to TRBJ2-1, with D perhaps TRBD1 or TRBD2 (5 bases each). Germline V gene data show CDR1 as MDHEN and CDR2 as SYDVKM. Trimming shortened V by 4 bases and J by 10 bases, and 14 bases separated the two germline ends. CDR3 length: 13 amino acids. The CDR3: CASSSTGEGEQFF. The CDR3 DNA reads as TGTGCCAGCAGTTCCACAGGCGAGGGGGAGCAGTTCTTC.

The chain employs TRBV9 and TRBJ2-1; 7 bases are shared with TRBD2. Germline CDR1 reads SGDLS; CDR2 reads YYNGEE. The V and J ends lost 4 bases and 2 bases, in that order; junction bases with no gene match: 6. The CDR3 consists of 15 residues. CDR3 in DNA: TGTGCCAGCAGCCTTAGCGGGTTCACCTACAATGAGCAGTTCTTC. This codes for CASSLSGFTYNEQFF. The complete variable domain, with remaining parts taken from reference TRBV9 and TRBJ2-1, reads DSGVTQTPKHLITATGQRVTLRCSPRSGDLSVYWYQQSLDQGLQFLIQYYNGEERAKGNILERFSAQQFPDLHSELNLSSLELGDSALYFCASSLSGFTYNEQFFGPGTRLTVL.

The genes are TRBV4-1 and TRBJ1-2, with a possible D match to TRBD1 (5 bases). CDR3 length: 14 residues. Trimming removed 3 bases at V and 7 bases at J, with 15 bases between. The germline V gene has CDR1 MGHRA and CDR2 YSYEKL. CDR3 sequence (DNA): TGCGCCAGCAGCCATCCCATGGCAGGGATTGGCTACACCTTC. It is translated as CASSHPMAGIGYTF.

V is TRBV25-1 and J is TRBJ1-4, with D possibly being TRBD1 (5 bases). Germline CDR1 is MGHDK and CDR2 is SYGVNS. This CDR3 is built from 13 residues. Trimming cost V 6 bases and J 3 bases, with 8 bases left between them. The DNA for the CDR3 is TGTGCCAGCAGACAGGCCCCTAATGAAAAACTGTTTTTT. Amino acids: CASRQAPNEKLFF.

The chain combines TRBV12-3 or TRBV12-4 with TRBJ2-6; unclear D gene. Trimming took off 6 bases at V and 2 bases at J, with 8 bases between the two ends. The CDR3 totals 14 residues. CDR3 protein: CASSPAPGANVLTF. The CDR3 nucleotides read TGTGCCAGCAGCCCCGCCCCTGGGGCCAACGTCCTGACTTTC.

The chain couples TRBV4-3 to TRBJ1-3; D gene uncertain. This CDR3 comprises 15 residues. CDR1 and CDR2 from the germline V gene are LGHNA and YSLEER. Deletions cut 0 bases from V and 4 bases from J, with 10 bases between. The CDR3 DNA follows: TGCGCCAGCAGCCAAGATGGAGGGTTAGGAAACACCATATATTTT. Translation: CASSQDGGLGNTIYF.

This clonotype appeared a single time. The rearrangement uses TRBV9 and TRBJ1-1; D may be TRBD1 (6 bases). CDR3 length: 14 residues. V shed 2 bases and J shed 3 bases, with 11 bases lying between them. Germline CDR1 SGDLS, CDR2 YYNGEE. CDR3 protein: CASSVAGVDTEAFF. DNA of the CDR3: TGTGCCAGCAGCGTCGCAGGGGTCGACACTGAAGCTTTCTTT.

The rearrangement joins TRBV20-1 to TRBJ2-1, with D uncertain. V lost 1 base to trimming and J lost 4 bases, with 5 bases between them. The CDR3 length is 12 residues. Germline lookup yields CDR1 DFQATT and CDR2 SNEGSKA (reference sequence). The CDR3 bases are TGCAGTGCTAGAGGTCGGTACAATGAGCAGTTCTTC. Translating it yields CSARGRYNEQFF.

The chain recombines TRBV12-3 or TRBV12-4 with TRBJ2-5; 7 bases align to TRBD1. The CDR3 is 13 residues long. The J segment lost 2 bases and the V segment lost 4 bases, leaving 1 base of the junction unmatched. The DNA of the CDR3 is TGTGCCAGCAGTTCACAGGGGCAAGAGACCCAGTACTTC. It encodes CASSSQGQETQYF.

This chain uses TRBV29-1 with TRBJ1-2, with D hard to call. Trimming left V 7 bases short and J 4 bases short, with 16 bases between. Germline lookup yields CDR1 SQVTM and CDR2 ANQGSEA. This CDR3 is 13 amino acids long. CDR3 nucleotides: TGCAGCGCGGACCCGACGACCAGCTATGGCTACACCTTC. It specifies CSADPTTSYGYTF.

This clonotype was seen more than once but under ten times. The gene calls are TRBV5-1 and TRBJ1-1; D is ambiguous. CDR3 length equals 13 residues. Trimming stripped 0 bases from V and 7 bases from J, with 10 bases between. Germline CDR1 is SGHRS and CDR2 is YFSETQ. The CDR3: CASSLASDVEAFF. DNA of the CDR3: TGCGCCAGCAGCTTGGCCTCGGACGTTGAAGCTTTCTTT. The entire variable domain, with the rest obtained from reference TRBV5-1 and TRBJ1-1, is as follows: KAGVTQTPRYLIKTRGQQVTLSCSPISGHRSVSWYQQTPGQGLQFLFEYFSETQRNKGNFPGRFSGRQFSNSRSEMNVSTLELGDSALYLCASSLASDVEAFFGQGTRLTVV.

V and J are TRBV5-4 and TRBJ2-3; the D gene could be TRBD1 or TRBD2 (6 bases each). Germline V gene lookup returns CDR1 SGHNT and CDR2 YYREEE (reference sequence). CDR3 size: 15 residues. Between the trimmed V and J ends, which lost 5 bases and 4 bases, there was a span of 17 bases. The CDR3 here is CASSFMGGGPDTQYF. As DNA, the CDR3 is TGTGCCAGCAGTTTCATGGGGGGCGGACCAGATACGCAGTATTTT.

The rearrangement joins TRBV4-1 to TRBJ1-2; D call uncertain. CDR3 size: 14 residues. The germline V gene encodes CDR1 MGHRA and CDR2 YSYEKL. V lost 0 bases and J lost 0, with 5 bases in between. CDR3 amino acids: CASSQERANYGYTF. The DNA of the CDR3 is TGCGCCAGCAGCCAAGAACGGGCTAACTATGGCTACACCTTC.

The V call is TRBV6-5, the J call TRBJ2-5, with TRBD2 identical over 8 bases. The CDR3 length is 15 residues. Losses at the gene ends were 6 bases for V and 5 bases for J; bases not matched to a gene: 11. Germline V CDR1 and CDR2: MNHEY, SVGAGI. CDR3 in DNA: TGTGCCAGCAGCCCCAAGCGGGAGTCGAGGGAGACCCAGTACTTC. Its translation: CASSPKRESRETQYF.

CDR3 region: CASSLKGFQGVDGYTF. CDR3 sequence (DNA): TGTGCCAGCAGCCTGAAGGGGTTTCAGGGGGTGGACGGCTACACCTTC. V usage is TRBV3-1 and J usage is TRBJ1-2, with 7 bases identical to TRBD1. J was trimmed by 8 bases and V by 4 bases; bases with no gene match: 16. CDR1 LGHDT and CDR2 YNNKEL come from the germline V gene (reference sequence). The CDR3 extends over 16 amino acids.

The CDR3 coding sequence is TGTGCCAGCAGACGGACAGGGATGAGGGATCAGCCCCAGCATTTT. Translating it yields CASRRTGMRDQPQHF. The chain combines TRBV2 with TRBJ1-5; 8 nucleotides line up with TRBD1. V lost 6 bases, J lost 5 bases, and 9 bases stayed unmatched. Germline CDR1 SNHLY, CDR2 FYNNEI. CDR3 length: 15 amino acids.

The CDR3 is CASSLAGVSAYEQYF. CDR3 nucleotides: TGTGCCAGCAGCTTGGCCGGAGTTTCTGCCTACGAGCAGTACTTC. This chain links TRBV5-4 with TRBJ2-7; D remains ambiguous. This CDR3 has 15 residues. The germline V gene encodes CDR1 SGHNT and CDR2 YYREEE (reference sequence). V was shortened by 0 bases and J by 2 bases, with 12 bases between the two germline ends.

This clonotype came up once. The chain employs TRBV6-1 and TRBJ2-7; the match to TRBD2 covers 11 bases. The trim removed 5 bases at V and 4 bases at J, leaving 10 bases unmatched. Germline V gene sequence: CDR1 MNHNS, CDR2 SASEGT. The CDR3 spans 16 residues. CDR3: CASSPISGTSGYEQYF. The CDR3 nucleotides read TGTGCCAGCAGTCCGATATCCGGGACTAGCGGATACGAGCAGTACTTC.

The chain couples TRBV4-3 to TRBJ2-1; 8 positions agree with TRBD1. The germline V gene encodes CDR1 LGHNA and CDR2 YSLEER. The CDR3 extends over 16 amino acids. V lost 0 bases and J lost 5; bases outside the gene matches: 6. The CDR3 region has the DNA TGCGCCAGCAGCCAAGATTTCTACAGGGGGAACAATGAGCAGTTCTTC. This gives the protein CASSQDFYRGNNEQFF.

The chain carries TRBV18 and TRBJ1-2, with 11 bases identical to TRBD1. J lost 3 bases, V lost 0 bases, and 3 bases had no gene match. The germline V gene has CDR1 KGHSH and CDR2 LQKENI. CDR3 size: 16 residues. The CDR3 region is CASSPPGDRGDYGYTF. The CDR3 nucleotides read TGTGCCAGCTCACCACCGGGGGACAGGGGGGACTATGGCTACACCTTC. Full variable domain (rest looked up from reference TRBV18 and TRBJ1-2): NAGVMQNPRHLVRRRGQEARLRCSPMKGHSHVYWYRQLPEEGLKFMVYLQKENIIDESGMPKERFSAEFPKEGPSILRIQQVVRGDSAAYFCASSPPGDRGDYGYTFGSGTRLTVV.

V and J are TRBV20-1 and TRBJ2-7; maybe TRBD1 (6 bases). Trimming left V 6 bases short and J 0 bases short, with 15 bases between. Looked up from germline, CDR1 is DFQATT and CDR2 is SNEGSKA (reference sequence). The CDR3 runs 14 residues. CDR3 sequence reads: CSASNRVGSYEQYV. In DNA, the CDR3 is TGCAGTGCAAGCAACAGGGTTGGCTCCTACGAGCAGTACGTC.

This chain links TRBV27 with TRBJ1-2, with D tentatively TRBD1 (6 bases). V gave up 6 bases and J gave up 7 bases, with 18 bases separating them. Germline CDR1 reads MNHEY; CDR2 reads SMNVEV (reference sequence). The CDR3 is 14 amino acids. This CDR3 is CASSDTGLLPGYTF. The CDR3 nucleotides are TGTGCCAGCAGCGATACAGGGTTGCTTCCTGGCTACACCTTC.